This section outlines one T cell receptor (beta chain) sequence together with its context. No fewer than 5 micrograms of total RNA were isolated from every sample. This record belongs to a study of blood T cells in healthy people across ages. Primed by a sample-barcoded 5' primer and a J-beta primer mix, a second PCR proceeded for 7 to 11 cycles. Each CDR3 protein gets one entry after TCRdb re-called the 5' RACE reads with MiXCR. The sample includes some 1.4 million distinct CDR3 sequences, roughly 40% seen only once; the top ten take 7.9%. The CDR3 has 16 residues. Trimming took off 7 bases at V and 0 bases at J, with 18 bases between the two ends.

The TCR was taken from a woman under 30 in good health. The chain recombines TRBV12-3 or TRBV12-4 with TRBJ1-2, with a tentative D call TRBD1 (5 bases). Sequencing used blood. The CDR3 loop reads CASNRQIDPSNYGYTF. The CDR3 DNA sequence: TGTGCCAGCAATCGACAGATCGACCCGTCTAACTATGGCTACACCTTC.